The T cell receptor (beta chain) under discussion was sequenced for a study of control samples from healthy donors and cancer patients. Germline V gene sequence: CDR1 MNHEY, CDR2 SMNVEV (reference sequence). The CDR3 consists of 14 residues. The junction had 10 bases not matched to a gene; V was cut back by 8 bases and J by 7 bases. Profiling relied on immunoSEQ multiplex PCR, and the TCRdb table lists in-frame clones only, not all of them. This table holds roughly 160,000 clones, 94% found once. Sample: PBMCs. The genes are TRBV27 and TRBJ1-2, with TRBD1 matching over 10 bases. This sequence originates from a man aged 55 to 70 with colorectal cancer. CDR3 region: CASSIRQGAGGYTF. CDR3 nucleotide sequence: TGTGCCAGCTCCATTCGACAGGGGGCGGGTGGCTACACCTTC.